The 3 T cell receptor beta chains below were found in one sample sequenced in a study of technical replicates of blood from several donors. Clones were read by immunoSEQ multiplex PCR, and TCRdb kept only the in-frame ones, dropping some. This sample yields tens of thousands of clones, of which approximately 86% are seen a single time; about 5.5% belongs to the top ten. Sequenced material: PBMCs. The receptor source for this set is a human donor in good health. Some clones in this sample may be carry-over from other donors' samples.

This chain joins TRBV5-1 and TRBJ2-7; 8 bases fit TRBD2. Germline V gives CDR1 SGHRS, CDR2 YFSETQ. V lost 0 bases and J lost 0; bases outside the gene matches: 11. This CDR3 comprises 18 residues. The CDR3: CASSLVWSSGGPSYEQYF. In DNA, the CDR3 is TGCGCCAGCAGCTTGGTTTGGTCGAGCGGGGGCCCCTCCTACGAGCAGTACTTC.

This clone was seen more than once but under ten times. The chain employs TRBV7-9 and TRBJ1-1, with 9 bases aligning to TRBD1. The CDR3 has 13 residues. The germline V gene has CDR1 SEHNR and CDR2 FQNEAQ (reference sequence). V lost 6 bases, J lost 4 bases, and 3 bases stayed unmatched. In DNA form, the CDR3 reads TGTGCCAGCAGTTCGGACAGGGGCACTGAAGCTTTCTTT. This encodes CASSSDRGTEAFF.

The CDR3 region has the DNA TGTGCCAGCAGCTTCCTAGCGGGGCTTTCCTACAATGAGCAGTTCTTC. Translation gives CASSFLAGLSYNEQFF. This chain uses TRBV7-3 with TRBJ2-1; 9 bases map to TRBD2. The V gene's germline CDR1 is SGHTA and CDR2 FQGTGA. With V trimmed by 3 bases and J by 1 base, 4 bases remained unmatched. This CDR3 contains 16 residues.